These T cell receptor beta chains were read from a single sample in a study of T cells after posttransplantation cyclophosphamide. Generated by immunoSEQ multiplex PCR, the TCRdb table keeps only in-frame clones and is missing some. The repertoire holds roughly 70,000 clones, with over 85% as singletons. Source material: PBMCs. Source of these receptors: a woman in her twenties or thirties in good health and a related stem cell transplant donor. The CDR3 runs from the conserved cysteine through the conserved F or W. A D gene is named only where the DNA matches it firmly. The size of a clone is reported for some rows only, either as once, few or many, or as a class for expanded clones.

V: TRBV5-1; length: 14; J: TRBJ2-2; D: .; size: .; DNA: TGCGCCAGCAGACAAGGGTCGATAGCCGGGGAGCTGTTTTTT; CDR3: CASRQGSIAGELFF
V: TRBV6-4; length: 13; J: TRBJ1-5; D: .; size: .; DNA: TGTGCCAGCAGTACCTATAGCAATCAGCCCCAGCATTTT; CDR3: CASSTYSNQPQHF
V: TRBV4-2; length: 13; J: TRBJ2-1; D: .; size: .; DNA: TGTGCCAGCAGCCAGGTTCAGAACAATGAGCAGTTCTTC; CDR3: CASSQVQNNEQFF
V: TRBV5-1; length: 16; J: TRBJ2-3; D: TRBD2; size: .; DNA: TGCGCCAGCAGTCCCGGGGTAGCGGGGGACACAGATACGCAGTATTTT; CDR3: CASSPGVAGDTDTQYF
V: TRBV7-9; length: 14; J: TRBJ1-4; D: TRBD1; size: .; DNA: TGTGCCAGCAGCTTAGGGACAGGGAGAGAAAAACTGTTTTTT; CDR3: CASSLGTGREKLFF
V: TRBV7-2; length: 15; J: TRBJ1-4; D: .; size: .; DNA: TGTGCCAGCAGTTCCAGGGGATTAGCTAATGAAAAACTGTTTTTT; CDR3: CASSSRGLANEKLFF
V: TRBV6-5; length: 12; J: TRBJ1-1; D: TRBD1; size: once; DNA: TGTGCCAGCAGGTTCCGGGACAGTGAAGCCTTCTTT; CDR3: CASRFRDSEAFF
V: TRBV5-6; length: 15; J: TRBJ1-6; D: .; size: .; DNA: TGTGCCAGCAGCTTTGACACCAAGCATAATTCACCCCTCCACTTT; CDR3: CASSFDTKHNSPLHF
V: TRBV2; length: 13; J: TRBJ2-5; D: .; size: few; DNA: TGTGCCAGCAGCGGACAGAACCAAGAGACCCAGTACTTC; CDR3: CASSGQNQETQYF
V: TRBV7-2; length: 15; J: TRBJ1-1; D: .; size: few; DNA: TGTGCCAGCAGCGGGGAGGGTCCTATTGACACTGAAGCTTTCTTT; CDR3: CASSGEGPIDTEAFF
V: TRBV4-3; length: 16; J: TRBJ2-3; D: TRBD2; size: once; DNA: TGCGCCAGCAGCCAAGATGGCCGGGGGGGCCCAGATACGCAGTATTTT; CDR3: CASSQDGRGGPDTQYF